The 10 T cell receptor beta chains in this list originate from one sample, sequenced in a study of regulatory T cells in long-lasting Graves disease. Time point denoted: newly diagnosed GD, antithyroid drugs for less than 3 months. PBMCs provided the RNA from which the TCR library was made. TCR beta libraries were built with iRepertoire HTBI primers and Arm-PCR of CDR3 regions. TCRdb re-derived calls from the multiplex PCR reads in MiXCR, one entry per CDR3 protein. The table has 400,000 to 550,000 distinct CDR3 sequences, about 16% seen once; the top ten hold under 30%. The sample was also reused in another study, on T cells in Graves' hyperthyroidism and ophthalmopathy.

The sequencing used peripheral blood mononuclear cells (PBMCs), collected at new diagnosis, from a patient treated with antithyroid drugs. These receptor sequences come from a woman between 18 and 30 years old with Graves disease.

The chain links TRBV20-1 to TRBJ2-1, with 9 bases fitting TRBD2. Germline V gene data show CDR1 as DFQATT and CDR2 as SNEGSKA (reference sequence). The junction had 8 bases not matched to a gene; V was cut back by 5 bases and J by 6 bases. This CDR3 is 14 amino acids long. DNA of the CDR3: TGCAGTGCTTGGGGACTAGCAGGAAGCAATGAGCAGTTCTTC. It translates to CSAWGLAGSNEQFF.

The chain employs TRBV7-9 and TRBJ2-7; TRBD2 agrees at 8 bases. The CDR3 totals 17 residues. J was trimmed by 0 bases and V by 5 bases; bases with no gene match: 12. The germline V gene has CDR1 SEHNR and CDR2 FQNEAQ (reference sequence). CDR3 sequence: CASSLKTSGGSSYEQYF. CDR3 nucleotide sequence: TGTGCCAGCAGCCTAAAAACTAGCGGAGGGAGCTCCTACGAGCAGTACTTC. The full variable domain, rest sourced from reference TRBV7-9 and TRBJ2-7, is DTGVSQNPRHKITKRGQNVTFRCDPISEHNRLYWYRQTLGQGPEFLTYFQNEAQLEKSRLLSDRFSAERPKGSFSTLEIQRTEQGDSAMYLCASSLKTSGGSSYEQYFGPGTRLTVT.

This clonotype has just one count. This may be a read error: a much more frequent sequence differs by one nucleotide. V gene TRBV6-1 combines with J gene TRBJ2-7; tentative D call: TRBD2 (6 bases). The germline CDR1 and CDR2 sequences are MNHNS and SASEGT. This CDR3 is built from 14 residues. Trimming took 7 bases from V and 5 from J, leaving 18 bases between them. The CDR3 nucleotides are TGTGCCAGCATTGTGGGACTTCTAGGTAACGAGCAGTACTTC. The encoded protein is CASIVGLLGNEQYF.

This clonotype was picked up many times. The chain combines TRBV14 with TRBJ2-7; 14 nucleotides line up with TRBD2. Germline V CDR1 and CDR2: SGHDN, FVKESK. V shed 1 base and J 6 bases; nucleotides not matched to a gene: 17. The CDR3 contains 20 residues. The CDR3 protein is CASSQGLGTSGRGRIFEQYF. As DNA, the CDR3 is TGTGCCAGCAGCCAAGGGTTAGGGACTAGCGGGAGAGGACGGATTTTCGAGCAGTACTTC.

This clonotype was observed a few times. The chain recombines TRBV19 with TRBJ2-1; D is uncertain. The CDR3 has 13 amino acids. Deletions cut 1 base from V and 9 bases from J, with 10 bases between. Germline V gene data show CDR1 as LNHDA and CDR2 as SQIVND (reference sequence). This CDR3 is CASSIGPNGEQFF. CDR3 in DNA: TGTGCCAGTAGTATAGGACCGAACGGTGAGCAGTTCTTC.

The rearrangement joins TRBV15 to TRBJ2-1, with D perhaps TRBD1 or TRBD2 (5 bases each). Germline-derived CDR1 and CDR2 are LNHNV and YYDKDF (reference sequence). The CDR3 extends over 12 amino acids. V was clipped by 0 bases and J by 8 bases, with 5 bases between them. CDR3 sequence (DNA): TGTGCCACCAGCAGAGAGGGGGATGAGCAGTTCTTC. Translating gives CATSREGDEQFF.

The genes are TRBV6-1 and TRBJ1-3; weak D call: TRBD1 (5 bases). The germline V gene encodes CDR1 MNHNS and CDR2 SASEGT. CDR3 length equals 16 residues. Deletions cut 3 bases from V and 0 bases from J, with 12 bases between. CDR3 region: CASSDWDVSSGNTIYF. The CDR3 DNA reads as TGTGCCAGCAGTGACTGGGACGTAAGCTCTGGAAACACCATATATTTT.

This clonotype was detected many times. V usage is TRBV20-1 and J usage is TRBJ2-3; TRBD2 aligns across 13 bases. The CDR3 sequence is 17 residues long. V shed 0 bases and J 6 bases; nucleotides not matched to a gene: 9. Germline lookup yields CDR1 DFQATT and CDR2 SNEGSKA (reference sequence). CDR3 residues: CSARDSRLAGGGDTQYF. The CDR3 nucleotides are TGCAGTGCTAGAGATTCCCGACTAGCGGGAGGAGGGGATACGCAGTATTTT.

Concerning this clonotype: A much larger clone differs from this one at a single base, so this may be a read error. The chain has TRBV10-3 and TRBJ1-2, with D tentatively TRBD1 (6 bases). The V and J ends lost 5 bases and 0 bases respectively, with 10 bases between them. Germline-derived CDR1 and CDR2 are ENHRY and SYGVKD. CDR3 length equals 14 residues. The CDR3 loop is CAISSGTPNYGYTF. CDR3 in DNA: TGTGCCATCAGTTCCGGGACACCTAACTATGGCTACACCTTC.

V and J are TRBV4-1 and TRBJ2-1; TRBD2 matches at 9 bases. Looked up from germline, CDR1 is MGHRA and CDR2 is YSYEKL. V was clipped by 1 base and J by 7 bases; unmatched bases: 8. This CDR3 spans 16 amino acids. The CDR3 region has the DNA TGCGCCAGCAGCCAAGGTCCGGGACTAGCCTTGAATGAGCAGTTCTTC. As protein: CASSQGPGLALNEQFF.